What follows are 30 T cell receptor beta chains derived from one specimen sequenced in a study of blood T cell repertoires in COVID-19. The assay was immunoSEQ multiplex PCR, and TCRdb's table has in-frame clones only and misses some. This sample has nearly 250,000 clones, with 75% to 85% found just once. The sequenced sample consisted of PBMCs or T cells enriched from blood (not recorded which). These receptors came from a woman in her forties or fifties with acute COVID-19.

The chain is built from TRBV4-3 and TRBJ2-1; unclear D gene. Germline lookup yields CDR1 LGHNA and CDR2 YSLEER. The V and J ends lost 0 bases and 0 bases respectively, with 6 bases between them. The CDR3 is 15 amino acids. The CDR3 loop is CASSQELSSYNEQFF. The CDR3 DNA reads as TGCGCCAGCAGCCAAGAACTAAGCTCCTACAATGAGCAGTTCTTC.

The rearrangement uses TRBV10-3 and TRBJ1-6; D remains unclear. CDR3 size: 13 residues. Germline CDR1 is ENHRY and CDR2 is SYGVKD. Trimming cost V 6 bases and J 10 bases, with 13 bases left between them. The CDR3 here is CAISSVASSPLHF. The CDR3 nucleotides read TGTGCCATCAGCTCGGTCGCTAGCTCACCCCTCCACTTT.

This clone was observed a few times. The gene calls are TRBV6-2 or TRBV6-3 and TRBJ1-1; D is possibly TRBD1 (5 bases). CDR3 length equals 17 residues. Trimming removed 0 bases at V and 11 bases at J, with 25 bases between. Germline V lookup: CDR1 MNHEY, CDR2 SVGEGT. The chain's CDR3 is CASSYSNQGSGMVGAFF. The CDR3 region has the DNA TGTGCCAGCAGTTACTCCAACCAGGGATCGGGCATGGTGGGTGCTTTCTTT.

This clone was counted once. The rearrangement uses TRBV5-6 and TRBJ1-3; D gene ambiguous. V lost 6 bases and J 4 bases, leaving 14 bases between the germline ends. In germline, CDR1 is SGHDT, CDR2 YYEEEE. CDR3 length: 14 residues. The CDR3 loop is CASTAETKGNTIYF. CDR3 DNA sequence: TGTGCCAGCACAGCTGAGACAAAAGGAAACACCATATATTTT.

This clone was recorded once. This rearrangement joins TRBV9 to TRBJ2-1, with TRBD2 matching over 7 bases. Germline V lookup: CDR1 SGDLS, CDR2 YYNGEE. The CDR3 runs to 15 residues. V trimming: 0 bases; J trimming: 5 bases; junction bases outside the gene matches: 5. CDR3 bases: TGTGCCAGCAGCGTAGAAGGGACTATGAACAATGAGCAGTTCTTC. It specifies CASSVEGTMNNEQFF.

The chain employs TRBV3-1 (or the pseudogene TRBV3-2) and TRBJ1-5; no clear D. This CDR3 is built from 13 residues. Trimming pared 1 base from V and 5 bases from J, leaving 6 bases between. Germline values: CDR1 LGHDT, CDR2 YNNKEL (reference sequence). The CDR3 reads CASSQVGDQPQHF. As DNA, the CDR3 is TGTGCCAGCAGCCAAGTCGGAGATCAGCCCCAGCATTTT.

This clone has just one count. The chain carries TRBV6-5 and TRBJ1-6, with D uncertain. CDR1 is MNHEY, CDR2 SVGAGI, per germline. This CDR3 has 13 amino acids. Trimming left V 6 bases short and J 5 bases short, with 8 bases between. In nucleotides, the CDR3 is TGTGCCAGCAGCATTGAGGATAATTCACCCCTCCACTTT. It yields the protein CASSIEDNSPLHF.

The chain couples TRBV6-2 or TRBV6-3 to TRBJ1-2, with D perhaps matching TRBD1 (6 bases). Germline V lookup: CDR1 MNHEY, CDR2 SVGEGT. The CDR3 has 15 amino acids. V lost 2 bases and J 8 bases, leaving 18 bases between the germline ends. The CDR3 DNA reads TGTGCCAGCAGTTACGCGGGGGCGATCCGTAGGGGCTACACCTTC. It encodes CASSYAGAIRRGYTF.

The CDR3 loop reads CASSLADVGDTEAFF. CDR3 in DNA: TGCGCCAGCAGCTTGGCCGATGTAGGGGACACTGAAGCTTTCTTT. V is TRBV5-1 and J is TRBJ1-1; the D gene is possibly TRBD1 (5 bases). CDR3 length: 15 amino acids. V was trimmed by 0 bases and J by 3 bases, leaving 12 bases between them. CDR1 is SGHRS and CDR2 is YFSETQ in the germline V gene.

This chain uses TRBV7-9 with TRBJ1-2; a weak D match, TRBD1 (5 bases). Deletions cut 1 base from V and 6 bases from J, with 12 bases between. This CDR3 has 14 amino acids. The germline V gene encodes CDR1 SEHNR and CDR2 FQNEAQ (reference sequence). Here the CDR3 reads CASSLDWTTNGYTF. The CDR3, as DNA: TGTGCCAGCAGCTTAGACTGGACAACCAATGGCTACACCTTC. The whole variable domain, remainder taken from reference TRBV7-9 and TRBJ1-2, is DTGVSQNPRHKITKRGQNVTFRCDPISEHNRLYWYRQTLGQGPEFLTYFQNEAQLEKSRLLSDRFSAERPKGSFSTLEIQRTEQGDSAMYLCASSLDWTTNGYTFGSGTRLTVV.

The chain is built from TRBV27 and TRBJ1-2; the D gene is possibly TRBD1 (6 bases). Trimming took off 0 bases at V and 4 bases at J, with 12 bases between the two ends. There are 15 residues in the CDR3. CDR1 is MNHEY, CDR2 SMNVEV, per germline (reference sequence). The DNA of the CDR3 is TGTGCCAGCAGTTTATCCCGGACAGCCGGCTATGGCTACACCTTC. Its translation: CASSLSRTAGYGYTF.

The chain employs TRBV6-2 or TRBV6-3 and TRBJ2-5, with a possible D match to TRBD2 (6 bases). Per germline, CDR1 MNHEY and CDR2 SVGEGT. The CDR3 sequence is 18 residues long. The V and J ends lost 0 bases and 2 bases respectively, with 19 bases between them. CDR3 sequence: CASSYSGVRGGNQETQYF. The CDR3 DNA reads TGTGCCAGCAGTTACTCGGGTGTTCGTGGGGGGAATCAAGAGACCCAGTACTTC.

The chain employs TRBV10-1 and TRBJ2-3; 9 bases are shared with TRBD2. With V trimmed by 4 bases and J by 2 bases, 7 bases remained unmatched. From germline, CDR1 is WNHNN and CDR2 SYGVQD (reference sequence). There are 16 residues in the CDR3. The chain's CDR3 is CASSGRVAGATDTQYF. The CDR3 region has the DNA TGCGCCAGCAGTGGCCGGGTAGCGGGGGCCACAGATACGCAGTATTTT.

V and J are TRBV2 and TRBJ2-7; D perhaps matches TRBD2 (6 bases). The V gene lost 6 bases and the J gene lost 3 bases, with 18 bases spanning the gap. The germline V gene encodes CDR1 SNHLY and CDR2 FYNNEI. The CDR3 contains 15 residues. CDR3 DNA sequence: TGTGCCAGCAGCCCCGGCCTAGCGTTTCTCTACGAGCAGTACTTC. Its protein is CASSPGLAFLYEQYF. The full variable domain, in which reference TRBV2 and TRBJ2-7 provide the parts outside the CDR3, is EPEVTQTPSHQVTQMGQEVILRCVPISNHLYFYWYRQILGQKVEFLVSFYNNEISEKSEIFDDQFSVERPDGSNFTLKIRSTKLEDSAMYFCASSPGLAFLYEQYFGPGTRLTVT.

As regards this clone: Other nucleotide sequences from this sample produce the same CDR3. The chain employs TRBV30 and TRBJ2-7, with no clear D. With 2 bases removed from V and 3 bases from J, the gap between germline ends came to 5 bases. Germline-derived CDR1 and CDR2 are GTSNPN and SVGIG (reference sequence). The CDR3 consists of 11 residues. Here the CDR3 DNA reads TGTGCCTGGAGTACCGGCTACGAGCAGTACTTC. Its translation is CAWSTGYEQYF.

The rearrangement uses TRBV5-6 and TRBJ1-1, with 7 bases fitting TRBD1. The CDR3 loop spans 16 amino acids. V was clipped by 4 bases and J by 0 bases; unmatched bases: 9. Germline CDR1 is SGHDT and CDR2 is YYEEEE. The DNA of the CDR3 is TGTGCCAGCAGCACCTCGACAGGGCGACTGAACACTGAAGCTTTCTTT. It yields the protein CASSTSTGRLNTEAFF. The full variable domain, rest sourced from reference TRBV5-6 and TRBJ1-1, is DAGVTQSPTHLIKTRGQQVTLRCSPKSGHDTVSWYQQALGQGPQFIFQYYEEEERQRGNFPDRFSGHQFPNYSSELNVNALLLGDSALYLCASSTSTGRLNTEAFFGQGTRLTVV.

The chain combines TRBV19 with TRBJ2-5; TRBD2 is a possible D gene (6 bases). CDR1 LNHDA and CDR2 SQIVND come from the germline V gene (reference sequence). V shed 1 base and J shed 4 bases, with 13 bases lying between them. This CDR3 spans 15 amino acids. The CDR3: CASSIASLGGETQYF. The CDR3 DNA is TGTGCCAGTAGTATAGCCTCCCTGGGGGGAGAGACCCAGTACTTC.

Only a few counts were recorded for this clone. The V and J genes are TRBV2 and TRBJ1-1, with D hard to call. CDR3 length equals 13 residues. Deletions cut 6 bases from V and 3 bases from J, with 11 bases between. CDR1 is SNHLY and CDR2 is FYNNEI in the germline V gene. This chain's CDR3 is CASSFGIYTEAFF. CDR3 sequence (DNA): TGTGCCAGCAGCTTCGGGATTTACACTGAAGCTTTCTTT.

V is TRBV6-2 or TRBV6-3 and J is TRBJ2-1; a possible D gene is TRBD1 (6 bases). Germline CDR1 MNHEY, CDR2 SVGEGT. V lost 0 bases to trimming and J lost 6 bases, with 15 bases between them. This CDR3 has 16 amino acids. This CDR3 is CASSYSSVGASNEQFF. DNA of the CDR3: TGTGCCAGCAGTTACTCTTCGGTGGGGGCCTCCAATGAGCAGTTCTTC.

This rearrangement joins TRBV5-1 to TRBJ1-2; TRBD1 matches at 7 bases. J gave up 4 bases and V 4 bases, and 13 bases lay outside the gene matches. Germline CDR1 is SGHRS and CDR2 is YFSETQ. The CDR3 totals 16 residues. CDR3: CASSQTTGSGLYGYTF. CDR3 coding DNA: TGCGCCAGCAGCCAAACGACAGGGTCAGGACTCTATGGCTACACCTTC.

The chain links TRBV4-3 to TRBJ2-6; possible D gene TRBD2, 5 bases. The V gene's germline CDR1 is LGHNA and CDR2 YSLEER. This CDR3 contains 17 residues. Between the trimmed V and J ends, which lost 1 base and 1 base, there was a span of 11 bases. The CDR3 sequence: CASSQAGIWSGANVLTF. The CDR3 DNA sequence: TGCGCCAGCAGCCAAGCCGGGATATGGTCTGGGGCCAACGTCCTGACTTTC.

The table lists this clone with a few counts. The chain links TRBV9 to TRBJ1-6; D is uncertain. V was trimmed by 1 base and J by 7 bases, leaving 9 bases between them. The CDR3 is 14 amino acids. Germline-derived CDR1 and CDR2 are SGDLS and YYNGEE. CDR3 protein: CASSVTAENSPLHF. CDR3 coding DNA: TGTGCCAGCAGCGTAACAGCGGAGAATTCACCCCTCCACTTT.

J is TRBJ1-2 and V is TRBV7-9; 8 nucleotides agree with TRBD1. The germline gives CDR1 SEHNR, CDR2 FQNEAQ (reference sequence). V was clipped by 5 bases and J by 1 base; unmatched bases: 3. The CDR3 totals 14 residues. The CDR3 DNA reads as TGTGCCAGCAGCCGACAGGGGCTTAACTATGGCTACACCTTC. Translating it yields CASSRQGLNYGYTF.

The chain links TRBV2 to TRBJ1-5; 9 bases line up with TRBD1. Germline CDR1 SNHLY, CDR2 FYNNEI. Losses at the gene ends were 4 bases for V and 2 bases for J; bases not matched to a gene: 3. This CDR3 is 15 amino acids long. CDR3 region: CASSGGQGRNQPQHF. The CDR3 nucleotides are TGTGCCAGCAGTGGAGGACAGGGGCGCAATCAGCCCCAGCATTTT.

The rearrangement joins TRBV7-3 to TRBJ1-1; TRBD1 is a possible D gene (5 bases). This CDR3 region has 14 residues. Per germline, CDR1 SGHTA and CDR2 FQGTGA. V lost 2 bases and J lost 4, with 11 bases in between. The chain's CDR3 is CASSLSGGGTEAFF. DNA for the CDR3: TGTGCCAGCAGCTTATCGGGGGGAGGCACTGAAGCTTTCTTT.

The chain combines TRBV11-3 with TRBJ2-5, with TRBD2 as a possible D gene (5 bases). Germline V CDR1 and CDR2: SGHNT, YENEEA. V was shortened by 5 bases and J by 4 bases, with 14 bases between the two germline ends. There are 14 residues in the CDR3. The CDR3 sequence: CASSPSPTTETQYF. DNA for the CDR3: TGTGCCAGCAGCCCGAGCCCGACTACAGAGACCCAGTACTTC.

V gene TRBV18 combines with J gene TRBJ2-3; 8 nucleotides line up with TRBD1. CDR3 size: 14 residues. Germline CDR1 is KGHSH and CDR2 is LQKENI. V lost 6 bases to trimming and J lost 4 bases; unmatched junction nucleotides: 6. The CDR3 reads CASSLDRGADTQYF. For the CDR3, the DNA is TGTGCCAGCTCTCTTGACAGGGGAGCAGATACGCAGTATTTT.

The genes are TRBV9 and TRBJ1-1; the D gene is possibly TRBD1 (6 bases). The CDR3 sequence is 15 residues long. Trimming pared 0 bases from V and 7 bases from J, leaving 16 bases between. The germline V gene has CDR1 SGDLS and CDR2 YYNGEE. The CDR3 reads CASSVVGTSGVEAFF. DNA of the CDR3: TGTGCCAGCAGCGTAGTCGGGACAAGCGGGGTTGAAGCTTTCTTT.

CDR3 DNA sequence: TGTGCCAGCAGTGAAGCGGGGGGGGCAGATACGCAGTATTTT. As protein: CASSEAGGADTQYF. The chain employs TRBV2 and TRBJ2-3; 7 bases match TRBD2. CDR1 is SNHLY and CDR2 is FYNNEI in the germline V gene. Trimming cost V 0 bases and J 4 bases; bases outside gene matches: 1. The CDR3 length is 14 residues. Full variable domain (remainder filled in from reference TRBV2 and TRBJ2-3): EPEVTQTPSHQVTQMGQEVILRCVPISNHLYFYWYRQILGQKVEFLVSFYNNEISEKSEIFDDQFSVERPDGSNFTLKIRSTKLEDSAMYFCASSEAGGADTQYFGPGTRLTVL.

The chain recombines TRBV5-1 with TRBJ2-3; D is unclear. The CDR3 has 12 amino acids. Germline CDR1 is SGHRS and CDR2 is YFSETQ. With 4 bases removed from V and 4 bases from J, the gap between germline ends came to 7 bases. In DNA form, the CDR3 reads TGCGCCAGCAGCGGAGAGTCAGATACGCAGTATTTT. Translation gives CASSGESDTQYF. The complete variable domain, with remaining parts taken from reference TRBV5-1 and TRBJ2-3, reads KAGVTQTPRYLIKTRGQQVTLSCSPISGHRSVSWYQQTPGQGLQFLFEYFSETQRNKGNFPGRFSGRQFSNSRSEMNVSTLELGDSALYLCASSGESDTQYFGPGTRLTVL.